What follows are 20 T cell receptor beta chains derived from one specimen sequenced in a study of early T cells in non-severe SARS-CoV-2 infection. TCRdb independently ran MiXCR on the 5' RACE reads; one entry per CDR3 protein. The sample lists about 61,000 distinct CDR3 sequences, 10% to 12% occurring once. Sequencing was performed on whole blood. These receptor sequences come from an adult who was a healthcare worker with PCR-confirmed SARS-CoV-2 infection or an uninfected control (not recorded which).

V and J are TRBV4-2 and TRBJ1-6; D is possibly TRBD1 (6 bases). Trimming pared 0 bases from V and 9 bases from J, leaving 12 bases between. The CDR3 length is 15 residues. CDR1 is LGHNA and CDR2 is YNFKEQ in the germline V gene. In nucleotides, the CDR3 is TGTGCCAGCAGCCAAGATGTCGCAGGGGTTTCACCCCTCCACTTT. Amino acid sequence: CASSQDVAGVSPLHF.

This clonotype showed up many times. This sequence joins TRBV6-5 and TRBJ1-6, with D unresolved. Trimming shortened V by 2 bases and J by 7 bases, and 9 bases separated the two germline ends. The CDR3 sequence is 14 residues long. Germline V gene data show CDR1 as MNHEY and CDR2 as SVGAGI. For the CDR3, the DNA is TGTGCCAGCAGTTACGATTGGCCAAATTCACCCCTCCACTTT. Encoded protein: CASSYDWPNSPLHF.

This chain uses TRBV5-6 with TRBJ1-4, with no clear D. The germline CDR1 and CDR2 sequences are SGHDT and YYEEEE. Trimming stripped 4 bases from V and 8 bases from J, with 6 bases between. CDR3 length equals 11 residues. CDR3 amino acids: CASSLTEKLFF. In nucleotides, the CDR3 is TGTGCCAGCAGCCTAACAGAAAAACTGTTTTTT.

The sample holds many counts of this clonotype. V gene TRBV2 combines with J gene TRBJ2-3; D unclear. Germline V CDR1 and CDR2: SNHLY, FYNNEI. With 6 bases removed from V and 0 bases from J, the gap between germline ends came to 10 bases. The CDR3 has 14 residues. Written as DNA, the CDR3 is TGTGCCAGCAGGGTTATTCTGAGCACAGATACGCAGTATTTT. Protein sequence: CASRVILSTDTQYF.

With respect to this clonotype: Just one base apart from a much larger clone, this may be a read error. The J gene is TRBJ2-3, the V gene TRBV19, with D tentatively TRBD1 or TRBD2 (5 bases each). Germline CDR1 and CDR2: LNHDA and SQIVND (reference sequence). The CDR3 is 17 amino acids. V was pared by 1 base and J by 7 bases, with 21 bases between. The CDR3 region has the DNA TGTGCCAGTAGTATAGGCGGGTCCGGGACCACTACGAATACGCAGTATTTT. It yields the protein CASSIGGSGTTTNTQYF. Looking up the rest from reference TRBV19 and TRBJ2-3 gives the full variable domain: DGGITQSPKYLFRKEGQNVTLSCEQNLNHDAMYWYRQDPGQGLRLIYYSQIVNDFQKGDIAEGYSVSREKKESFPLTVTSAQKNPTAFYLCASSIGGSGTTTNTQYFGPGTRLTVL.

The rearrangement joins TRBV11-2 to TRBJ2-3; D is perhaps TRBD2 (6 bases). Trimming cost V 5 bases and J 0 bases, with 9 bases left between them. Germline CDR1 and CDR2: SGHAT and FQNNGV. CDR3 size: 14 residues. In DNA form, the CDR3 reads TGTGCCAGCAGCGCGGGGAGGAGCACAGATACGCAGTATTTT. Its protein product is CASSAGRSTDTQYF.

This clonotype came up many times. V and J are TRBV6-1 and TRBJ1-1, with D perhaps TRBD1 (5 bases). The CDR3 totals 14 residues. V was clipped by 6 bases and J by 1 base, with 12 bases between them. CDR1 is MNHNS and CDR2 is SASEGT in the germline V gene. DNA for the CDR3: TGTGCCAGCAGGAGGGGTACAGAGAACACTGAAGCTTTCTTT. This sequence encodes CASRRGTENTEAFF.

This clonotype occurred many times. V and J are TRBV12-3 or TRBV12-4 and TRBJ2-3; tentatively, D is TRBD2 (6 bases). The CDR3 length is 14 residues. V gave up 3 bases and J gave up 6 bases, with 13 bases separating them. CDR3 residues: CASSFETRTDTQYF. CDR3 in DNA: TGTGCCAGCAGTTTCGAGACTAGAACCGATACGCAGTATTTT.

This clonotype ranks as medium-sized. The chain couples TRBV6-1 to TRBJ1-2, with 9 bases lining up with TRBD1. The V segment lost 1 base and the J segment 4 bases; nucleotides outside the gene matches: 4. The V gene's germline CDR1 is MNHNS and CDR2 SASEGT. The CDR3 extends over 15 amino acids. For the CDR3, the DNA is TGTGCCAGCAGTGAAGACAGGGGGCGAGGCTATGGCTACACCTTC. Protein sequence: CASSEDRGRGYGYTF.

This clonotype showed up many times. The V and J genes are TRBV7-2 and TRBJ2-3; 7 nucleotides line up with TRBD1. Germline CDR1 SGHTA, CDR2 FQGNSA. The CDR3 totals 15 residues. The junction had 4 bases not matched to a gene; V was cut back by 3 bases and J by 1 base. CDR3 loop: CASSFLGQGTDTQYF. CDR3 sequence (DNA): TGTGCCAGCAGCTTCTTAGGACAGGGCACAGATACGCAGTATTTT.

The J gene is TRBJ2-5, the V gene TRBV20-1; 8 nucleotides agree with TRBD2. Per germline, CDR1 DFQATT and CDR2 SNEGSKA (reference sequence). The CDR3 length is 17 residues. V trimming: 2 bases; J trimming: 4 bases; junction bases outside the gene matches: 15. The CDR3 DNA follows: TGCAGTGCTAGATTACCCCAAATGGGACTAGGTTCAGAGACCCAGTACTTC. This encodes CSARLPQMGLGSETQYF.

The sample holds a few counts of this clonotype. CDR3 nucleotides: TGTGCCAGCATGCTAGATGAAAAACTGTTTTTT. This encodes CASMLDEKLFF. This rearrangement joins TRBV2 to TRBJ1-4; no definite D call. The V and J ends lost 7 bases and 6 bases respectively, with 6 bases between them. Germline CDR1 reads SNHLY; CDR2 reads FYNNEI. The length of the CDR3 is 11 residues.

The chain couples TRBV20-1 to TRBJ2-5; 8 positions agree with TRBD2. V was pared by 3 bases and J by 5 bases, with 14 bases of the junction left unmatched. Germline CDR1 and CDR2: DFQATT and SNEGSKA (reference sequence). This CDR3 spans 16 amino acids. This chain's CDR3 is CSASPQRGLRWETQYF. DNA for the CDR3: TGCAGTGCTAGTCCCCAGCGGGGGCTTCGGTGGGAGACCCAGTACTTC.

This clonotype was observed many times. The chain joins TRBV20-1 to TRBJ1-2; weak D call: TRBD1 (5 bases). The CDR3 extends over 11 amino acids. CDR1 is DFQATT and CDR2 is SNEGSKA in the germline V gene (reference sequence). V lost 6 bases, J lost 4 bases, and 9 bases lay in between. The CDR3: CSADGAYGYTF. Written as DNA, the CDR3 is TGCAGTGCAGACGGGGCCTATGGCTACACCTTC.

About this clonotype itself: This clone may be a read error of a much larger clone one base away. This chain connects TRBV21-1 to TRBJ1-6. TRBV21-1 is a listed pseudogene. The length of the CDR3 is 11 residues. This CDR3 reads CAGQKGPPLHF. CDR3 DNA sequence: TGTGCCGGCCAGAAGGGTCCACCCCTCCACTTT.

This clonotype was counted at least ten times. The V call is TRBV20-1, the J call TRBJ2-5, with 11 bases lining up with TRBD1. V lost 5 bases to trimming and J lost 4 bases; unmatched junction nucleotides: 3. The length of the CDR3 is 13 residues. The V gene's germline CDR1 is DFQATT and CDR2 SNEGSKA (reference sequence). The CDR3 sequence: CSAQGQGGETQYF. CDR3 sequence (DNA): TGCAGTGCTCAGGGACAGGGGGGAGAGACCCAGTACTTC.

Notes on this clonotype: One end of the junction is discordant with germline, which a read error may explain. The chain combines TRBV5-4 with TRBJ2-7, with 7 bases identical to TRBD1. Germline V gene data show CDR1 as SGHNT and CDR2 as YYREEE (reference sequence). CDR3 length equals 14 residues. The CDR3 sequence: CASSLGTVDYEQHF. Written as DNA, the CDR3 is TGTGCCAGCAGCTTAGGGACAGTCGACTACGAGCAGCACTTC.

This clonotype came up many times. This chain uses TRBV2 with TRBJ1-5; D is unclear. Germline V CDR1 and CDR2: SNHLY, FYNNEI. With 3 bases removed from V and 9 bases from J, the gap between germline ends came to 6 bases. The CDR3 has 11 residues. This chain's CDR3 is CASSELGPQHF. CDR3 coding DNA: TGTGCCAGCAGTGAGCTTGGGCCCCAGCATTTT. The entire variable domain, with the rest obtained from reference TRBV2 and TRBJ1-5, is as follows: EPEVTQTPSHQVTQMGQEVILRCVPISNHLYFYWYRQILGQKVEFLVSFYNNEISEKSEIFDDQFSVERPDGSNFTLKIRSTKLEDSAMYFCASSELGPQHFGDGTRLSIL.

In this sample, this clonotype turned up a few times. The chain links TRBV5-6 to TRBJ2-2; maybe TRBD2 (5 bases). Trimming removed 0 bases at V and 4 bases at J, with 13 bases between. CDR3 size: 16 residues. The germline gives CDR1 SGHDT, CDR2 YYEEEE. The CDR3 DNA is TGTGCCAGCAGCTTGGCCGAGGTGGGAGTCACCGGGGAGCTGTTTTTT. Its protein is CASSLAEVGVTGELFF.

This chain uses TRBV27 with TRBJ2-7, with D possibly TRBD2 on 6 matching bases. Deletions cut 2 bases from V and 0 bases from J, with 14 bases between. CDR1 and CDR2 from the germline V gene are MNHEY and SMNVEV (reference sequence). This CDR3 comprises 16 residues. The CDR3 is CASSLISPGGSYEQYF. For the CDR3, the DNA is TGTGCCAGCAGTTTAATTTCTCCCGGGGGCTCCTACGAGCAGTACTTC.